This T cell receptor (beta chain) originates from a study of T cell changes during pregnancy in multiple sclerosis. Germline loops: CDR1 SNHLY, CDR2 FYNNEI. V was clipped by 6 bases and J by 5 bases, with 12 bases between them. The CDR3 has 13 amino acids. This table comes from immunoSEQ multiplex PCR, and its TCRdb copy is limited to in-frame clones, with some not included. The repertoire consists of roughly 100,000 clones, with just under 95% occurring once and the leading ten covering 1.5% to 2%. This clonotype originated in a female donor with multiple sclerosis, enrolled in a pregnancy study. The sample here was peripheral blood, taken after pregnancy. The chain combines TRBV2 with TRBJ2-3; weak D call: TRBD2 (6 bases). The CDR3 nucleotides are TGTGCCAGCAGAGGAATGGGAGGAGATACGCAGTATTTT. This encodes CASRGMGGDTQYF.